The rows below give T cell receptor beta chains drawn from one sample of a study of T cells in Graves' hyperthyroidism and ophthalmopathy. Using its own MiXCR run on the multiplex PCR reads, TCRdb lists one record per CDR3 protein. The profile shows about 400,000 distinct CDR3 sequences, more than 13% of them singletons. Sequenced: blood. The receptors stem from a young woman with Graves' hyperthyroidism. Both conserved end residues are part of each CDR3. The D gene is left open where the match is weak. Expanded clones get a size class; other rows say once, few or many, or leave the size out.

clone_size	j_call	d_call	v_call	cdr3_nt	cdr3_aa
many	TRBJ1-5	-	TRBV28	TGTGCCAGCAGTCAATGGGGGAATAGCAATCAGCCCCAGCATTTT	CASSQWGNSNQPQHF
few	TRBJ1-1	-	TRBV7-9	TGTGCCAGCAGCAGGGCAGAAGCGGGGACTGAAGCTTTCTTT	CASSRAEAGTEAFF
few	TRBJ1-5	-	TRBV20-1	TGCAGTGCTAGAGATCCCCGGACAGCCTACAATCAGCCCCAGCATTTT	CSARDPRTAYNQPQHF
-	TRBJ2-1	-	TRBV6-6	TGTGCCAGCAGTTACGTTAGCGGCGCCTACAATGAGCAGTTCTTC	CASSYVSGAYNEQFF
many	TRBJ2-7	TRBD2	TRBV7-2	TGTGCCAGCAGCTTAGCGCGGGGGGTGGAGTACGAGGGGCAGTACTTC	CASSLARGVEYEGQYF
many	TRBJ1-2	TRBD1	TRBV12-3/TRBV12-4	TGTGCCAGCAGTTCTTTCGGACAGGTTTACTCCTATGGCTACACCTTC	CASSSFGQVYSYGYTF
many	TRBJ2-1	TRBD2	TRBV13	TGTGCCAGCAGCACGCGACTAGCGGGAGACAATGAGCAGTTCTTC	CASSTRLAGDNEQFF
few	TRBJ1-5	TRBD1	TRBV10-3	TGTGCCATCCGGGACAGCGGTGATAGCAATCAGCCCCAGCATTTT	CAIRDSGDSNQPQHF
few	TRBJ1-1	TRBD1	TRBV7-9	TGTGCCAGCAGCTGGAGGACAGGGAGCACCATAAACACTGAAGCTTTCTTT	CASSWRTGSTINTEAFF
few	TRBJ1-1	-	TRBV5-1	TGCGCCAGCAGCTTGGAACCGGAACACACTGAAGCTTTCTTT	CASSLEPEHTEAFF
-	TRBJ1-4	-	TRBV11-2	TGTGCCAGCAGCCCCGAACTTAAGGCGCATGAAAAACTGTTTTTT	CASSPELKAHEKLFF
many	TRBJ2-3	TRBD2	TRBV29-1	TGCAGCGTTGAAGGAGCTACTAGCGGGAGTACAGATACGCAGTATTTT	CSVEGATSGSTDTQYF
many	TRBJ2-2	-	TRBV18	TGTGCCAGCTCACCACCCAACACCGGGGAGCTGTTTTTT	CASSPPNTGELFF
-	TRBJ1-1	-	TRBV25-1	TGTGCCAGCAGTGAAGGAGGACTGGGGAAGGCGGCAGCTTTCTTT	CASSEGGLGKAAAFF
many	TRBJ2-6	TRBD1	TRBV28	TGTGCCAGCAGTTACAGGGGGTCTGGGGCCAACGTCCTGACTTTC	CASSYRGSGANVLTF
few	TRBJ2-5	-	TRBV5-1	TGCGCCAGCAGCTTGGGCCCGGTCCAAGAGACCCAGTACTTC	CASSLGPVQETQYF
many	TRBJ2-5	TRBD2	TRBV27	TGTGCCAGCAGTCGAGGACTAGCGAGAGGAGAGACCCAGTACTTC	CASSRGLARGETQYF
-	TRBJ2-1	-	TRBV7-2	TGTGCCAGCGCGTTCTGGGCTATGGGTAACGAGCAGTTCTTC	CASAFWAMGNEQFF
-	TRBJ2-2	TRBD1	TRBV5-5	TGTGCCAGCAGCTCCGGGACAGAAAACACCGGGGAGCTGTTTTTT	CASSSGTENTGELFF
few	TRBJ2-3	TRBD2	TRBV5-1	TGCGCCAGCAAGTGGTCTAGCGGGAGTACGACAGATACGCAGTATTTT	CASKWSSGSTTDTQYF
-	TRBJ1-1	-	TRBV30	TGTGCCTGGGATACGGGTCTGAACACTGAAGCTTTCTTT	CAWDTGLNTEAFF
many	TRBJ2-1	TRBD2	TRBV6-2/TRBV6-3	TGTGCCAGCACGACGACTACTAGCGGGACCTACAATGAGCAGTTCTTC	CASTTTTSGTYNEQFF
few	TRBJ2-7	TRBD1	TRBV6-4	TGTGCCAGCACTCAGACAGGGGGGAAGAACGAGCAGTACTTC	CASTQTGGKNEQYF
few	TRBJ1-6	-	TRBV14	TGTGCCAGCAGCCGCGGGGGGTCCGGATCAACACCCCTCCACTTT	CASSRGGSGSTPLHF
few	TRBJ2-2	TRBD1	TRBV5-1	TGCGCCAGCAGCTTGGAGGGGGCGCACACCGGGGAGCTGTTTTTT	CASSLEGAHTGELFF
many	TRBJ1-5	-	TRBV27	TGTGCCAGCAGTCCGAAAGGCGATCAGCCCCAGCATTTT	CASSPKGDQPQHF
many	TRBJ2-1	-	TRBV18	TGTGCCAGCTCACCACCTGGGGGCGGGAGCTCCTACAATGAGCAGTTCTTC	CASSPPGGGSSYNEQFF
many	TRBJ2-6	-	TRBV12-3/TRBV12-4	TGTGCCAGCAGCTACCTGGGGGCTGGGGCCAACGTCCTGACTTTC	CASSYLGAGANVLTF
few	TRBJ2-7	-	TRBV5-1	TGCGCCGGCAGCCGGGAAGGGCAGAGCTACGAGCAGTACTTC	CAGSREGQSYEQYF
-	TRBJ1-3	TRBD1	TRBV18	TGTGCCAGCTCACCTGTGGGACAGAGAAACACCATATATTTT	CASSPVGQRNTIYF
many	TRBJ2-1	TRBD2	TRBV6-6	TGTGCCAGCAGTTACCGCGGGAGGGGCAATGAGCAGTTCTTC	CASSYRGRGNEQFF
many	TRBJ2-7	-	TRBV3-1	TGTGCCAGCAGCCAAGGATTTCGGGGGACCGAGCAGTACTTC	CASSQGFRGTEQYF
-	TRBJ2-7	TRBD1	TRBV20-1	TGCAGTGCTAGAGACCTGACAGGGGCCTACGAGCAGTACTTC	CSARDLTGAYEQYF
many	TRBJ2-1	TRBD1	TRBV20-1	TGCAGTGCTAGAGACCGACAGGGGGCTATCTACAATGAGCAGTTCTTC	CSARDRQGAIYNEQFF
-	TRBJ1-1	-	TRBV29-1	TGCAGCGCTGCTTTTAATCAACAGGGCCTGGGCACTGAAGCTTTCTTT	CSAAFNQQGLGTEAFF
many	TRBJ2-4	-	TRBV28	TGTGCCAGCAGTTTTCCGGGCTATTCTGCCAAAAACATTCAGTACTTC	CASSFPGYSAKNIQYF
many	TRBJ2-7	-	TRBV27	TGTGCCAGCAGTTTAGGCGGGAACGCCTACGAGCAGTACTTC	CASSLGGNAYEQYF
-	TRBJ2-2	-	TRBV27	TGTGCCAGCAGTTTAGAAAGAGCCGGGGAGCTGTTTTTT	CASSLERAGELFF
-	TRBJ2-2	-	TRBV7-9	TGTGCCAGCAGCTCCAAGGGGGAAAACACCGGGGAGCTGTTTTTT	CASSSKGENTGELFF
-	TRBJ2-3	-	TRBV9	TGTGCCAGCAGCGTAGACAGCGGGCTTAGCACAGATACGCAGTATTTT	CASSVDSGLSTDTQYF
many	TRBJ2-5	TRBD1	TRBV6-1	TGTGCCAGCAGTGAAACAGGGGGAGGACAGTACTTC	CASSETGGGQYF
once	TRBJ1-6	-	TRBV6-1	TGTGCCAGCAGCCCCTACAGCTCCTATAATTCACCCCTCCACTTT	CASSPYSSYNSPLHF
many	TRBJ2-7	TRBD1	TRBV28	TGTGCCAGCAGACGGAAGATACAGGGGGTCTACGAGCAGTACTTC	CASRRKIQGVYEQYF
many	TRBJ2-7	-	TRBV6-6	TGTGCCAGCAGTTACACTATCGGACCCATAAACTCCTACGAGCAGTACTTC	CASSYTIGPINSYEQYF
-	TRBJ2-4	TRBD2	TRBV3-1	TGTGCCAGCAGCCTTTCCCGGTCTAGCGGGAGCAAAAACATTCAGTACTTC	CASSLSRSSGSKNIQYF
many	TRBJ2-5	TRBD2	TRBV2	TGTGCCAGCAGTGAAGTTGAAGCGGGAGGCCAAGAGACCCAGTACTTC	CASSEVEAGGQETQYF
many	TRBJ2-7	-	TRBV18	TGTGCCAGCTCACATGGGGGACTCCTTGAGGAGCAGTACTTC	CASSHGGLLEEQYF
many	TRBJ1-5	-	TRBV28	TGTGCCAGCAGTCCCCTTTGGCAGGGGAATAGCAATCAGCCCCAGCATTTT	CASSPLWQGNSNQPQHF
few	TRBJ1-2	TRBD1	TRBV20-1	TGCAGTGCTAGAGAGTTAAGGGGGCGCTTAGGTGGCTACACCTTC	CSARELRGRLGGYTF
-	TRBJ2-5	-	TRBV7-9	TGTGCCAGCACCGCTGGGCTAGCGGAGACCCAGTACTTC	CASTAGLAETQYF
many	TRBJ2-4	TRBD2	TRBV3-1	TGTGCCAGCAGCCAAGATATACTAGCGGGGAGGAACATTCAGTACTTC	CASSQDILAGRNIQYF
-	TRBJ2-7	-	TRBV2	TGTGCCAGCACTTCGGGGCCCTACGAGCAGTACTTC	CASTSGPYEQYF
-	TRBJ1-6	-	TRBV20-1	TGCAGTGCGGGAAAAGGGGCTGATAATTCACCCCTCCACTTT	CSAGKGADNSPLHF
-	TRBJ1-5	TRBD1	TRBV5-1	TGCGCCAGCAGCTTGCAGGGGGCGGATCAGCCCCAGCATTTT	CASSLQGADQPQHF
many	TRBJ1-5	-	TRBV30	TGTGCCTGGAGTCCGGACAGTTATCAGCCCCAGCATTTT	CAWSPDSYQPQHF
few	TRBJ1-2	-	TRBV6-1	TGTGCCAGCATGAAGGGGTACTTGGATGGCTACACCTTC	CASMKGYLDGYTF
many	TRBJ2-7	TRBD1	TRBV5-5	TGTGCCAGCAGCAGAACCGGGACAGGGGGCATCGAGCAGTACTTC	CASSRTGTGGIEQYF